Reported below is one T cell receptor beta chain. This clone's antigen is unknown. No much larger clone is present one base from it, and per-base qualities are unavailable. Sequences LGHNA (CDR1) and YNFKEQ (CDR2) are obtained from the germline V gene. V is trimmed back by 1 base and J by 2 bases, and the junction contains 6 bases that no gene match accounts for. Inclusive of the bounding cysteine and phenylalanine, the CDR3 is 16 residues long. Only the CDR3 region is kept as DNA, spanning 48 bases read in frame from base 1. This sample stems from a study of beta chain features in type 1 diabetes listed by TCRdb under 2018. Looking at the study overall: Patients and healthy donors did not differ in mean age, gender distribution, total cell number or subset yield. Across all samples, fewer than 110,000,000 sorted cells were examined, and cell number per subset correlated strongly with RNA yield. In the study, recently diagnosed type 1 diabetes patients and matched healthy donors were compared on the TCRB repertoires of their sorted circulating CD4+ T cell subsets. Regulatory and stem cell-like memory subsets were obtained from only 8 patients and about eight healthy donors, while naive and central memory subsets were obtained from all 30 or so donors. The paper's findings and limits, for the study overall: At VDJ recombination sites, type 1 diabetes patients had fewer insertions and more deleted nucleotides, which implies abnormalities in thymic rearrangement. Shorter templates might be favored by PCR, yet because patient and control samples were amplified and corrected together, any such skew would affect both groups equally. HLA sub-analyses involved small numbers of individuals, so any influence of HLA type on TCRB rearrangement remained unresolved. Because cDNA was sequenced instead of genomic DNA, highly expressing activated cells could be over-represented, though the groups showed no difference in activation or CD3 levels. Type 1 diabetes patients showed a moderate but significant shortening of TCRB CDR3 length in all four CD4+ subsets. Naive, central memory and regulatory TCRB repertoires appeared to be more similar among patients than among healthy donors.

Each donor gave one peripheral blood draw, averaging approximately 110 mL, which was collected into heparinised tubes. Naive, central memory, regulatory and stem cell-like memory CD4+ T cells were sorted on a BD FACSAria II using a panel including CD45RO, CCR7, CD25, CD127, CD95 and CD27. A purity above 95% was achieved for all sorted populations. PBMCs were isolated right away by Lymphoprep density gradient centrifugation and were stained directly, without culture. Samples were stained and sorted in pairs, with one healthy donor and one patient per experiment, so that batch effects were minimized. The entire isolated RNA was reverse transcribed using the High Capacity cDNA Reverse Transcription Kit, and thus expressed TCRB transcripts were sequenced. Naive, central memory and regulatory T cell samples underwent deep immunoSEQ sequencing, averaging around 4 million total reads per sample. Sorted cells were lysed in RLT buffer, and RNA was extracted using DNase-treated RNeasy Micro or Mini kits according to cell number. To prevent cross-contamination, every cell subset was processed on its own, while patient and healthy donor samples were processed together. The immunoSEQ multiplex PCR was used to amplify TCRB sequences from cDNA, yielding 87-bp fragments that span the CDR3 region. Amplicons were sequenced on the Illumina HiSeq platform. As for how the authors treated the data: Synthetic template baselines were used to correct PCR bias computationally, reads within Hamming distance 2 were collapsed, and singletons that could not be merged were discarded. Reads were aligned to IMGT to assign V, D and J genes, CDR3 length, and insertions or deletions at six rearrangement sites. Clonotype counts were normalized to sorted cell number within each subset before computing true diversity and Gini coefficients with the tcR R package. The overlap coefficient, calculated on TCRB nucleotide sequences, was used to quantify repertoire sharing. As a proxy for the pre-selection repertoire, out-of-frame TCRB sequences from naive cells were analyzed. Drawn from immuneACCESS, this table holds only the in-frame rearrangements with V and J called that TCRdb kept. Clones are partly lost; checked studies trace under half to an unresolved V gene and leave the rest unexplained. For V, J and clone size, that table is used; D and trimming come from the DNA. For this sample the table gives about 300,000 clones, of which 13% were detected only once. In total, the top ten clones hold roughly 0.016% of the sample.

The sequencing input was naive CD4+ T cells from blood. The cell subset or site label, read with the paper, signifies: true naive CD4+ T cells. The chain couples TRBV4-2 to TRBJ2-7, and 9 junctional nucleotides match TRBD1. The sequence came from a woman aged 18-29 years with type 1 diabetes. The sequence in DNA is TGTGCCAGCAGCCAAGCCGGGACAGGGTTGGCCTACGAGCAGTACTTC. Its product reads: CASSQAGTGLAYEQYF.